A single sample gave rise to the 22 T cell receptor beta chains below, sequenced in a study of blood T cell repertoires in COVID-19. Profiled with immunoSEQ multiplex PCR; TCRdb holds only in-frame clones, not every one. This table holds tens of thousands of clones, under 95% found once. Sequenced material: peripheral blood. The receptors come from a human donor with active COVID-19. The donor label of this sample is uncertain.

The CDR3 region has the DNA TGCGCCAGCAGCTTTGGTCTGGGGAGGATCGGTGAAGCTTTCTTT. This encodes CASSFGLGRIGEAFF. This chain joins TRBV5-1 and TRBJ1-1; D is unresolved. Per germline, CDR1 SGHRS and CDR2 YFSETQ. This CDR3 comprises 15 residues. The V and J ends lost 2 bases and 7 bases respectively, with 18 bases between them. The variable domain in full, with the rest retrieved from reference TRBV5-1 and TRBJ1-1, is KAGVTQTPRYLIKTRGQQVTLSCSPISGHRSVSWYQQTPGQGLQFLFEYFSETQRNKGNFPGRFSGRQFSNSRSEMNVSTLELGDSALYLCASSFGLGRIGEAFFGQGTRLTVV.

The chain joins TRBV6-2 or TRBV6-3 to TRBJ2-3, with D tentatively TRBD2 (6 bases). V shed 6 bases and J shed 6 bases, with 10 bases lying between them. The germline V gene encodes CDR1 MNHEY and CDR2 SVGEGT. This CDR3 region has 12 residues. CDR3 sequence (DNA): TGTGCCAGCAGCCTAGCGCGGGATACGCAGTATTTT. Amino acids: CASSLARDTQYF.

The chain joins TRBV6-4 to TRBJ1-2; D call uncertain. Germline V gives CDR1 MRHNA, CDR2 SNTAGT. This CDR3 contains 15 residues. Trimming stripped 6 bases from V and 4 bases from J, with 18 bases between. The CDR3 here is CASSHEEAPTYGYTF. CDR3 DNA sequence: TGTGCCAGCAGCCACGAGGAGGCCCCTACCTATGGCTACACCTTC.

This clone was counted a single time. V and J are TRBV5-4 and TRBJ2-3, with 7 bases fitting TRBD1. With V trimmed by 4 bases and J by 6 bases, 8 bases remained unmatched. Per the germline V gene, CDR1 is SGHNT and CDR2 is YYREEE (reference sequence). This CDR3 is built from 14 residues. CDR3 coding DNA: TGTGCCAGCAGCCCTGGACAGGCCGGGGATACGCAGTATTTT. Its protein is CASSPGQAGDTQYF.

This chain connects TRBV15 to TRBJ1-2; D remains unclear. Germline loops: CDR1 LNHNV, CDR2 YYDKDF (reference sequence). This CDR3 contains 19 residues. The V and J ends lost 5 bases and 4 bases respectively, with 29 bases between them. CDR3 in DNA: TGTGCCACCAGCCTCCCCACCGGCGGCTCCCGGTCTTCTAGCTATGGCTACACCTTC. This encodes CATSLPTGGSRSSSYGYTF.

V usage is TRBV6-6 and J usage is TRBJ2-2; 9 nucleotides line up with TRBD2. The CDR3 loop spans 15 amino acids. The germline V gene encodes CDR1 MNHNY and CDR2 SVGAGI (reference sequence). J lost 1 base, V lost 5 bases, and 2 bases had no gene match. CDR3 sequence (DNA): TGTGCCAGCAGTAGAGCGGGGGGGAACACCGGGGAGCTGTTTTTT. Its translation: CASSRAGGNTGELFF.

The chain's CDR3 is CASSLNPPGSTDTQYF. In DNA form, the CDR3 reads TGTGCCAGCAGCTTAAATCCCCCGGGATCCACAGATACGCAGTATTTT. J is TRBJ2-3 and V is TRBV7-2; a weak D match, TRBD2 (5 bases). Germline V gene data show CDR1 as SGHTA and CDR2 as FQGNSA. V lost 2 bases, J lost 2 bases, and 14 bases lay in between. This CDR3 region has 16 residues.

This clone was counted only a few times. The CDR3 bases are TGTGCCAGCAGCCAAAGGGGGTGGAATTCACCCCTCCACTTT. As protein: CASSQRGWNSPLHF. The rearrangement links TRBV16 to TRBJ1-6; TRBD1 might be the D (6 bases). CDR3 length: 14 residues. V was clipped by 2 bases and J by 7 bases, with 9 bases between them. Germline V CDR1 and CDR2: KGHSY, FQNENV.

This chain joins TRBV3-1 (or the pseudogene TRBV3-2) and TRBJ2-2, with 9 bases aligning to TRBD1. The CDR3 length is 15 residues. Germline CDR1 is LGHDT and CDR2 is YNNKEL (reference sequence). J lost 6 bases, V lost 6 bases, and 8 bases had no gene match. CDR3 loop: CASRPKQGAAGELFF. The CDR3 DNA follows: TGTGCCAGCAGGCCTAAACAGGGGGCAGCCGGGGAGCTGTTTTTT.

This rearrangement joins TRBV9 to TRBJ2-7; 7 bases are shared with TRBD1. Germline CDR1 and CDR2: SGDLS and YYNGEE. With V trimmed by 3 bases and J by 7 bases, 1 base remained unmatched. CDR3 size: 11 residues. CDR3 sequence: CASSARGEQYF. CDR3 sequence (DNA): TGTGCCAGCAGCGCCAGGGGGGAGCAGTACTTC.

The chain carries TRBV5-1 and TRBJ2-2, with 10 positions matching TRBD1. The V and J ends lost 3 bases and 0 bases, in that order; junction bases with no gene match: 2. The CDR3 has 16 amino acids. Germline V gene data show CDR1 as SGHRS and CDR2 as YFSETQ. The CDR3 DNA reads TGCGCCAGCAGCTCGACAGGGGGCTCGAACACCGGGGAGCTGTTTTTT. Amino acid sequence: CASSSTGGSNTGELFF.

The chain recombines TRBV19 with TRBJ2-2; the match to TRBD2 covers 12 bases. The CDR3 has 18 residues. With V trimmed by 7 bases and J by 4 bases, 13 bases remained unmatched. The V gene's germline CDR1 is LNHDA and CDR2 SQIVND (reference sequence). CDR3 sequence reads: CASTPRASGGASTGELFF. The CDR3 DNA reads TGTGCCAGTACCCCACGGGCTAGCGGGGGGGCCAGCACCGGGGAGCTGTTTTTT.

The J gene is TRBJ2-3, the V gene TRBV5-4, with 8 bases lining up with TRBD2. This CDR3 contains 14 residues. CDR1 and CDR2 from the germline V gene are SGHNT and YYREEE (reference sequence). With 3 bases clipped from V and 6 bases from J, the junction kept 6 bases outside the gene matches. The CDR3 coding sequence is TGTGCCAGCAGCTCGGGGGGGCAGCCCGATACGCAGTATTTT. Amino acids: CASSSGGQPDTQYF.

The chain carries TRBV7-9 and TRBJ1-5, with a weak D call TRBD1 (5 bases). The CDR3 is 14 amino acids. The germline V gene has CDR1 SEHNR and CDR2 FQNEAQ (reference sequence). Trimming shortened V by 5 bases and J by 2 bases, and 10 bases separated the two germline ends. CDR3 sequence reads: CASSPGPGNQPQHF. CDR3 sequence (DNA): TGTGCCAGCAGCCCAGGGCCGGGCAATCAGCCCCAGCATTTT. Combining the CDR3 with reference TRBV7-9 and TRBJ1-5 gives the whole variable domain DTGVSQNPRHKITKRGQNVTFRCDPISEHNRLYWYRQTLGQGPEFLTYFQNEAQLEKSRLLSDRFSAERPKGSFSTLEIQRTEQGDSAMYLCASSPGPGNQPQHFGDGTRLSIL.

The chain links TRBV5-1 to TRBJ2-6, with D possibly TRBD2 on 5 matching bases. The CDR3 has 16 amino acids. Germline-derived CDR1 and CDR2 are SGHRS and YFSETQ. The V end was cut by 6 bases, the J end by 1 base, with 14 bases between. The DNA of the CDR3 is TGCGCCAGCACCTCCCGGGGTATTTCTGGGGCCAACGTCCTGACTTTC. It translates to CASTSRGISGANVLTF.

The chain carries TRBV9 and TRBJ1-3; 8 positions agree with TRBD1. Germline CDR1 reads SGDLS; CDR2 reads YYNGEE. The CDR3 has 15 residues. V was clipped by 3 bases and J by 2 bases; unmatched bases: 4. CDR3 in DNA: TGTGCCAGCAGCGGACAGGGGCTCGCTGGAAACACCATATATTTT. It encodes CASSGQGLAGNTIYF.

V usage is TRBV7-9 and J usage is TRBJ1-4, with D maybe TRBD1 (6 bases). Looked up from germline, CDR1 is SEHNR and CDR2 is FQNEAQ (reference sequence). This CDR3 region has 15 residues. V was trimmed by 6 bases and J by 3 bases, leaving 14 bases between them. CDR3 protein: CASRSPGHSNEKLFF. The CDR3 bases are TGTGCCAGCAGGAGTCCGGGACACTCTAATGAAAAACTGTTTTTT. Full variable domain (remainder filled in from reference TRBV7-9 and TRBJ1-4): DTGVSQNPRHKITKRGQNVTFRCDPISEHNRLYWYRQTLGQGPEFLTYFQNEAQLEKSRLLSDRFSAERPKGSFSTLEIQRTEQGDSAMYLCASRSPGHSNEKLFFGSGTQLSVL.

CDR3 loop: CASDQPDGGNQETQYF. In nucleotides, the CDR3 is TGTGCCAGCGACCAACCTGATGGGGGGAACCAAGAGACCCAGTACTTC. The V call is TRBV7-9, the J call TRBJ2-5, with D possibly matching TRBD2 (6 bases). Per the germline V gene, CDR1 is SEHNR and CDR2 is FQNEAQ (reference sequence). Trimming shortened V by 8 bases and J by 0 bases, and 19 bases separated the two germline ends. The CDR3 runs to 16 residues. The entire variable domain, with the rest obtained from reference TRBV7-9 and TRBJ2-5, is as follows: DTGVSQNPRHKITKRGQNVTFRCDPISEHNRLYWYRQTLGQGPEFLTYFQNEAQLEKSRLLSDRFSAERPKGSFSTLEIQRTEQGDSAMYLCASDQPDGGNQETQYFGPGTRLLVL.

The chain couples TRBV27 to TRBJ2-5, with 8 positions matching TRBD1. Trimming removed 2 bases from V and 1 base from J; junction bases left unmatched: 3. CDR1 is MNHEY, CDR2 SMNVEV, per germline (reference sequence). The CDR3 has 15 residues. CDR3 sequence: CASSLGQGLQETQYF. CDR3 sequence (DNA): TGTGCCAGCAGTTTAGGACAGGGACTCCAAGAGACCCAGTACTTC.

V is TRBV7-9 and J is TRBJ1-6, with 8 bases matching TRBD1. The germline V gene has CDR1 SEHNR and CDR2 FQNEAQ (reference sequence). V was pared by 5 bases and J by 5 bases, with 2 bases of the junction left unmatched. This CDR3 spans 14 amino acids. CDR3 sequence (DNA): TGTGCCAGCAGCACGACAGGGGATAATTCACCCCTCCACTTT. As protein: CASSTTGDNSPLHF.

V gene TRBV27 combines with J gene TRBJ2-5; 9 bases match TRBD2. Germline assignment: CDR1 MNHEY and CDR2 SMNVEV (reference sequence). V lost 3 bases, J lost 2 bases, and 7 bases stayed unmatched. The CDR3 length is 16 residues. The chain's CDR3 is CASSFGLAGGQETQYF. CDR3 in DNA: TGTGCCAGCAGTTTTGGGTTGGCGGGGGGGCAAGAGACCCAGTACTTC.

This clone was seen more than once but under ten times. The CDR3 reads CASSPWVTGRRWDEQYF. In nucleotides, the CDR3 is TGTGCCAGCAGCCCATGGGTGACAGGGAGGAGGTGGGACGAGCAGTACTTC. The rearrangement joins TRBV7-6 to TRBJ2-7; D is possibly TRBD1 (7 bases). CDR1 is SGHVS and CDR2 is FNYEAQ in the germline V gene. The CDR3 contains 17 residues. The V and J ends lost 5 bases and 5 bases respectively, with 25 bases between them.